This T cell receptor (beta chain) was captured in a study of control samples from healthy donors and cancer patients. Here immunoSEQ multiplex PCR was the method, and the copy in TCRdb shows in-frame clones only, minus some. Here the sample spans 100,000 to 150,000 clones, around 87% being singletons. This TCR came from a man aged 40-55 years in good health. The sample consisted of blood.

CDR3 sequence: CASSQPDRGRENYGYTF. CDR3 nucleotide sequence: TGTGCCAGCAGCCAACCCGACAGGGGTCGAGAAAACTATGGCTACACCTTC. The gene calls are TRBV6-2 or TRBV6-3 and TRBJ1-2; TRBD1 matches 8 bases. The CDR3 totals 17 residues. Germline CDR1 reads MNHEY; CDR2 reads SVGEGT. J gave up 2 bases and V 6 bases, and 14 bases lay outside the gene matches.